This T cell receptor beta chain appears in the sequencing data of a study of CXCR3-negative and CXCR3-positive naive CD8 T cells. The authors prepared UMI-labeled TRB cDNA libraries by 5' RACE. TCRdb re-called the 5' RACE reads and catalogs CDR3 proteins one per entry, DNA excluded. The listing contains 100,000 to 150,000 distinct CDR3 sequences. Germline CDR1 and CDR2: DFQATT and SNEGSKA (reference sequence). The CDR3 has 14 amino acids. This receptor was obtained from a human donor in good health. Some clones in this sample may be carry-over from other donors' samples. This sequence joins TRBV20-1 and TRBJ2-7; TCRdb selects TRBD1, and the lack of DNA leaves this call unchecked. The sample comprised naive CXCR3- CD8+ T cells from blood. The subset: CD45RO-CCR7+CD27+CD95- naive CD8+ T cells lacking CXCR3 (TNR3-). The CDR3 sequence is CSARGTGGSYEQYF.